Each of the 26 T cell receptor beta chains below was sequenced from the same sample in a study of blood T cells in healthy people across ages. A second PCR, run for about 7 to 11 cycles, used a sample-barcoded 5' primer plus a J-beta primer mix. Using its own MiXCR run on the 5' RACE reads, TCRdb lists one record per CDR3 protein. The table has approximately 1.5 million distinct CDR3 sequences, approximately 43% seen once. The sequenced material came from blood. The source is a woman aged 18-29 years in good health.

This chain connects TRBV7-2 to TRBJ2-1, with 14 bases fitting TRBD2. The germline V gene has CDR1 SGHTA and CDR2 FQGNSA. J gave up 8 bases and V 0 bases, and 6 bases lay outside the gene matches. The CDR3 contains 17 residues. The CDR3 region is CASSLAGTSGSFYEQFF. The CDR3 coding sequence is TGTGCCAGCAGCTTAGCTGGGACTAGCGGGAGTTTCTATGAGCAGTTCTTC.

The V and J genes are TRBV9 and TRBJ1-2; 8 nucleotides agree with TRBD1. Germline trimming cut 0 bases from V and 3 bases from J; bases unmatched to any gene: 7. CDR1 SGDLS and CDR2 YYNGEE come from the germline V gene. The CDR3 consists of 16 residues. This chain's CDR3 is CASSVAAGGIYYGYTF. In DNA form, the CDR3 reads TGTGCCAGCAGCGTAGCAGCAGGGGGCATTTACTATGGCTACACCTTC.

This clonotype was found a few times. V gene TRBV28 combines with J gene TRBJ2-1; the D gene is possibly TRBD2 (6 bases). The CDR3 runs to 14 residues. The germline CDR1 and CDR2 sequences are MDHEN and SYDVKM. Trimming stripped 3 bases from V and 8 bases from J, with 14 bases between. The CDR3 region is CASSFRQGGDEQFF. CDR3 coding DNA: TGTGCCAGCAGTTTCAGGCAGGGAGGCGATGAGCAGTTCTTC.

This clonotype was found a few times. The chain uses TRBV28 and TRBJ2-1, with TRBD2 as a possible D gene (6 bases). Germline values: CDR1 MDHEN, CDR2 SYDVKM. The CDR3 covers 13 residues. Trimming cost V 8 bases and J 4 bases, with 12 bases left between them. The DNA of the CDR3 is TGTGCCAGCGGGGGGATGGGATACAATGAGCAGTTCTTC. This translates into CASGGMGYNEQFF.

This clonotype has more than one count but fewer than ten. The chain joins TRBV27 to TRBJ2-3; 9 bases line up with TRBD2. The V segment lost 4 bases and the J segment 4 bases; nucleotides outside the gene matches: 3. This CDR3 has 14 amino acids. Germline assignment: CDR1 MNHEY and CDR2 SMNVEV (reference sequence). This CDR3 reads CASSWGLAPDTQYF. CDR3 sequence (DNA): TGTGCCAGCAGTTGGGGACTAGCCCCAGATACGCAGTATTTT.

The chain links TRBV19 to TRBJ1-4, with D possibly being TRBD1 (6 bases). The CDR3 spans 15 residues. The germline V and J ends were trimmed by 5 bases and 5 bases, with 15 bases remaining between them. CDR1 and CDR2 (germline): LNHDA, SQIVND (reference sequence). CDR3 DNA: TGTGCCAGTAGTGTGAGGACAGCGCCGAATGAAAAACTGTTTTTT. Amino acid sequence: CASSVRTAPNEKLFF. Combining the CDR3 with reference TRBV19 and TRBJ1-4 gives the whole variable domain DGGITQSPKYLFRKEGQNVTLSCEQNLNHDAMYWYRQDPGQGLRLIYYSQIVNDFQKGDIAEGYSVSREKKESFPLTVTSAQKNPTAFYLCASSVRTAPNEKLFFGSGTQLSVL.

The chain joins TRBV12-3 or TRBV12-4 to TRBJ2-4; D is undetermined. Between the trimmed V and J ends, which lost 2 bases and 7 bases, there was a span of 9 bases. The CDR3 loop spans 13 amino acids. In DNA form, the CDR3 reads TGTGCCAGCAGTTTAAACGGCCCGAACATTCAGTACTTC. Protein sequence: CASSLNGPNIQYF.

Many counts were recorded for this clonotype. The chain joins TRBV7-2 to TRBJ2-3; 11 bases map to TRBD2. V gave up 5 bases and J gave up 2 bases; unmatched junction bases: 6. This CDR3 is 16 amino acids long. Germline-derived CDR1 and CDR2 are SGHTA and FQGNSA. The CDR3 nucleotides read TGTGCCAGCAGCCCCTGGACTAGCGGGTTCACAGATACGCAGTATTTT. This encodes CASSPWTSGFTDTQYF.

This clonotype was seen just once. CDR3 amino acids: CSARRMDEYEQYF. The CDR3 DNA is TGCAGTGCCAGGAGGATGGACGAATACGAGCAGTACTTC. The V gene is TRBV20-1, the J gene TRBJ2-7, with D possibly TRBD2 on 5 matching bases. Germline V gives CDR1 DFQATT, CDR2 SNEGSKA (reference sequence). The V end lost 6 bases, the J end lost 4 bases, and 16 bases lay between the germline ends. The CDR3 is made up of 13 amino acids.

The rearrangement uses TRBV10-3 and TRBJ2-1; a weak D match, TRBD2 (7 bases). V dropped 8 bases and J dropped 8 bases, with 19 bases sitting between them. Germline loops: CDR1 ENHRY, CDR2 SYGVKD. The length of the CDR3 is 14 residues. The CDR3 spells CAISGEGGLYEQFF. In DNA form, the CDR3 reads TGTGCCATCTCCGGAGAGGGGGGGCTCTATGAGCAGTTCTTC.

Comment on this clonotype: With a much larger clone just one base away, this may be a read error. The chain employs TRBV12-3 or TRBV12-4 and TRBJ1-1, with TRBD1 matching 10 bases. Trimming took 7 bases from V and 1 from J; bases not matched to a gene: 9. The CDR3 is 16 amino acids. As DNA, the CDR3 is TGTGCCAGCATTTACGGGACAGGGGTCGCGAACACTGAAGCTTTCTTT. Protein sequence: CASIYGTGVANTEAFF.

The rearrangement links TRBV4-1 to TRBJ1-4; D unclear. The CDR3 has 14 residues. Trimming took off 5 bases at V and 7 bases at J, with 14 bases between the two ends. Germline V gives CDR1 MGHRA, CDR2 YSYEKL. The CDR3 reads CASSAFGRSEKLFF. CDR3 DNA sequence: TGCGCCAGCAGCGCATTTGGCCGTAGTGAAAAACTGTTTTTT.

The rearrangement uses TRBV20-1 and TRBJ2-5; D unresolved. Per germline, CDR1 DFQATT and CDR2 SNEGSKA (reference sequence). CDR3 length: 14 residues. V dropped 0 bases and J dropped 1 base, with 9 bases sitting between them. The CDR3 DNA sequence: TGCAGTGCTAGAGATGTTAGATTCCAAGAGACCCAGTACTTC. The encoded protein is CSARDVRFQETQYF.

V is TRBV25-1 and J is TRBJ2-3; possibly TRBD2 for D (6 bases). The germline gives CDR1 MGHDK, CDR2 SYGVNS. CDR3 length: 15 residues. Trimming pared 1 base from V and 4 bases from J, leaving 12 bases between. Here the CDR3 DNA reads TGTGCCAGCAGTGAATGGTGGCGGGGCTCAGATACGCAGTATTTT. This translates into CASSEWWRGSDTQYF.

Only a few counts were recorded for this clonotype. The chain links TRBV6-6 to TRBJ1-1, with TRBD1 matching over 9 bases. The CDR3 has 14 residues. CDR1 is MNHNY, CDR2 SVGAGI, per germline (reference sequence). The J segment lost 6 bases and the V segment lost 7 bases, leaving 9 bases of the junction unmatched. The CDR3 loop is CASTDRGWVSEAFF. The CDR3 coding sequence is TGTGCCAGCACAGACAGGGGGTGGGTCTCTGAAGCTTTCTTT.

The chain recombines TRBV29-1 with TRBJ2-3, with 10 bases matching TRBD2. The V segment lost 5 bases and the J segment 4 bases; nucleotides outside the gene matches: 9. The CDR3 consists of 15 residues. From germline, CDR1 is SQVTM and CDR2 ANQGSEA. CDR3 nucleotides: TGCAGCGTTCTTCGGACTAGCGGTCTCCCAGATACGCAGTATTTT. It translates to CSVLRTSGLPDTQYF.

The chain links TRBV11-2 to TRBJ1-2; 8 nucleotides agree with TRBD1. Germline loops: CDR1 SGHAT, CDR2 FQNNGV. V lost 7 bases, J lost 1 base, and 29 bases stayed unmatched. The CDR3 runs 22 residues. The CDR3 DNA follows: TGTGCCAGCACCGATTTAAATAGACAGGGGTGGGTCAAACCCATCATTAACTATGGCTACACCTTC. It specifies CASTDLNRQGWVKPIINYGYTF. Full variable domain (remainder filled in from reference TRBV11-2 and TRBJ1-2): EAGVAQSPRYKIIEKRQSVAFWCNPISGHATLYWYQQILGQGPKLLIQFQNNGVVDDSQLPKDRFSAERLKGVDSTLKIQPAKLEDSAVYLCASTDLNRQGWVKPIINYGYTFGSGTRLTVV.

This clonotype was detected only a few times. The chain couples TRBV27 to TRBJ1-1; 9 nucleotides line up with TRBD1. The CDR3 sequence is 15 residues long. Per the germline V gene, CDR1 is MNHEY and CDR2 is SMNVEV (reference sequence). J gave up 2 bases and V 5 bases, and 6 bases lay outside the gene matches. The CDR3 DNA is TGTGCCAGCAGTCCTTGGACAGGGGTAAACACTGAAGCTTTCTTT. Its translation: CASSPWTGVNTEAFF.

This chain connects TRBV3-1 to TRBJ1-1; D possibly corresponds to TRBD1 (5 bases). The CDR3 is 15 amino acids. Trimming removed 4 bases from V and 5 bases from J, with 17 bases in between. Per the germline V gene, CDR1 is LGHDT and CDR2 is YNNKEL (reference sequence). The CDR3 DNA is TGTGCCAGCAGCCCTATCGGCAGGGATCGGACTGAAGCTTTCTTT. This encodes CASSPIGRDRTEAFF.

The chain joins TRBV9 to TRBJ2-4; D is ambiguous. The end of the DNA aligns better with TRBJ2-7, so the J call may be wrong. This CDR3 region has 14 residues. Germline V gene data show CDR1 as SGDLS and CDR2 as YYNGEE. The CDR3 spells CASSVAGVAYEQYV. In DNA form, the CDR3 reads TGTGCCAGCAGCGTAGCGGGTGTTGCCTACGAGCAGTACGTC.

With respect to this clonotype: Compared with germline, one end of the junction differs, possibly owing to a read error. The genes are TRBV27 and TRBJ2-7, with 7 bases fitting TRBD1. The CDR3 loop spans 13 amino acids. Germline-derived CDR1 and CDR2 are MNHEY and SMNVEV (reference sequence). CDR3 region: CGSRGQAYYEQYF. CDR3 DNA: TGTGGCAGCCGCGGACAGGCCTACTACGAGCAGTACTTC.

The V and J genes are TRBV5-1 and TRBJ2-4; a possible D gene is TRBD1 (6 bases). The length of the CDR3 is 15 residues. Trimming cost V 4 bases and J 4 bases, with 15 bases left between them. The germline gives CDR1 SGHRS, CDR2 YFSETQ. The chain's CDR3 is CASSSRQDPKNIQYF. Written as DNA, the CDR3 is TGCGCCAGCAGCAGCAGACAGGACCCGAAAAACATTCAGTACTTC.

This clonotype occurred a few times. V and J are TRBV10-1 and TRBJ2-1; 13 bases fit TRBD2. The germline V gene encodes CDR1 WNHNN and CDR2 SYGVQD (reference sequence). The J segment lost 8 bases and the V segment lost 2 bases, leaving 3 bases of the junction unmatched. The CDR3 covers 15 residues. The chain's CDR3 is CASSEGTSGVDEQFF. CDR3 coding DNA: TGCGCCAGCAGTGAGGGGACTAGCGGGGTAGATGAGCAGTTCTTC.

The chain links TRBV6-2 or TRBV6-3 to TRBJ2-7; unclear D gene. The germline V gene encodes CDR1 MNHEY and CDR2 SVGEGT. V shed 10 bases and J shed 2 bases, with 12 bases lying between them. The CDR3 has 12 amino acids. Here the CDR3 reads CAIIYMAYEQYF. The CDR3 DNA sequence: TGTGCCATCATTTATATGGCCTACGAGCAGTACTTC.

The gene calls are TRBV6-1 and TRBJ1-5, with 10 nucleotides matching TRBD1. This CDR3 is built from 14 residues. Germline trimming cut 5 bases from V and 5 bases from J; bases unmatched to any gene: 3. Germline values: CDR1 MNHNS, CDR2 SASEGT. DNA of the CDR3: TGTGCCAGCAGTCCGGACAGGGGGGATCAGCCCCAGCATTTT. This sequence encodes CASSPDRGDQPQHF.

The gene calls are TRBV5-1 and TRBJ1-2; D unclear. The CDR3 runs 14 residues. CDR1 and CDR2 (germline): SGHRS, YFSETQ. V was cut by 0 bases and J by 6 bases, with 12 bases left in between. In DNA, the CDR3 is TGCGCCAGCAGCTTGGTCGTTGGAGACCATGGCTACACCTTC. Its protein product is CASSLVVGDHGYTF.